The 17 T cell receptor beta chains reported below all come from one sample, sequenced in a study of cytomegalovirus exposure and HLA in healthy donors. Repertoires were generated with immunoSEQ multiplex PCR, while TCRdb's copy carries only in-frame clones and drops some. Of hundreds of thousands of clones in the sample, around 80% were seen once. Sequencing was performed on PBMCs. These receptors were collected from a woman younger than 45 in good health and CMV-seropositive.

The rearrangement links TRBV5-6 to TRBJ2-3, with 9 nucleotides matching TRBD2. With V trimmed by 0 bases and J by 0 bases, 8 bases remained unmatched. This CDR3 has 18 amino acids. Germline V lookup: CDR1 SGHDT, CDR2 YYEEEE. CDR3 in amino acids: CASSLAVTSGPSTDTQYF. The CDR3 nucleotides read TGTGCCAGCAGCTTGGCCGTGACTAGCGGACCTAGCACAGATACGCAGTATTTT.

The chain combines TRBV28 with TRBJ1-2, with a tentative D call TRBD1 (6 bases). The CDR3 loop spans 16 amino acids. V shed 3 bases and J shed 4 bases, with 18 bases lying between them. The germline V gene has CDR1 MDHEN and CDR2 SYDVKM. The CDR3 DNA follows: TGTGCCAGCAGTTTCCGATCCCTCAGGGGATTCTATGGCTACACCTTC. Residues: CASSFRSLRGFYGYTF.

The J gene is TRBJ2-1, the V gene TRBV7-8; 9 positions match TRBD2. V lost 5 bases, J lost 3 bases, and 14 bases stayed unmatched. The CDR3 is 18 amino acids. Germline CDR1 SGHVS, CDR2 FQNEAQ. The CDR3 loop reads CASSQNSGRSRYYNEQFF. The CDR3, as DNA: TGTGCCAGCAGCCAAAATAGCGGGAGAAGCCGCTACTACAATGAGCAGTTCTTC.

In this sample, this clone turned up once. V is TRBV30 and J is TRBJ2-7; 9 nucleotides match TRBD2. The V segment lost 8 bases and the J segment 3 bases; nucleotides outside the gene matches: 8. The CDR3 is 13 residues long. Germline values: CDR1 GTSNPN, CDR2 SVGIG (reference sequence). CDR3 DNA sequence: TGTGCCGGGATGAATAGCGGGGGCTACGAGCAGTACTTC. It specifies CAGMNSGGYEQYF.

The chain combines TRBV21-1 with TRBJ2-7; TRBD1 is the table's D call and was not checked against the DNA. TRBV21-1 is marked as a pseudogene. CDR3 length: 20 amino acids. In DNA form, the CDR3 reads TGTGCCAGCAGCAAAACGCTACAGGGCGACGGGACGCAACCTTACTACGAGCAGTACTTC. This translates into CASSKTLQGDGTQPYYEQYF.

About this clone: The same CDR3 can be traced to other DNA sequences in this sample. The rearrangement joins TRBV9 to TRBJ2-7; TRBD2 matches at 7 bases. This CDR3 is built from 13 residues. After removal of 0 bases from V and 7 bases from J, the junction contained 4 bases not matched to a gene. The germline V gene has CDR1 SGDLS and CDR2 YYNGEE. The CDR3 sequence: CASSVGAGGEQYF. The CDR3 coding sequence is TGTGCCAGCAGCGTAGGGGCCGGGGGGGAGCAGTACTTC.

This chain links TRBV5-1 with TRBJ2-5; 8 bases are shared with TRBD2. Trimming cost V 3 bases and J 5 bases; bases outside gene matches: 6. Per germline, CDR1 SGHRS and CDR2 YFSETQ. The CDR3 is 14 amino acids. In DNA, the CDR3 is TGCGCCAGCAGCTCGGGAGGGGGAGAGGAGACCCAGTACTTC. It yields the protein CASSSGGGEETQYF.

The chain is built from TRBV6-5 and TRBJ2-7; 8 nucleotides line up with TRBD1. The CDR3 length is 15 residues. Germline lookup yields CDR1 MNHEY and CDR2 SVGAGI. V lost 0 bases to trimming and J lost 1 base; unmatched junction nucleotides: 2. This chain's CDR3 is CASSYSTGASYEQYF. In DNA form, the CDR3 reads TGTGCCAGCAGTTACTCGACAGGGGCGTCCTACGAGCAGTACTTC.

V usage is TRBV19 and J usage is TRBJ1-2; D gene unclear. The V end was cut by 6 bases, the J end by 4 bases, with 6 bases between. Germline CDR1 LNHDA, CDR2 SQIVND (reference sequence). The CDR3 runs 11 residues. CDR3 nucleotide sequence: TGTGCCAGTAGCCCTAGCTATGGCTACACCTTC. This gives the protein CASSPSYGYTF. Based on the CDR3 plus reference TRBV19 and TRBJ1-2, the full variable domain is DGGITQSPKYLFRKEGQNVTLSCEQNLNHDAMYWYRQDPGQGLRLIYYSQIVNDFQKGDIAEGYSVSREKKESFPLTVTSAQKNPTAFYLCASSPSYGYTFGSGTRLTVV.

This clone is a singleton in its sample. J is TRBJ2-5 and V is TRBV29-1; D uncertain. V was shortened by 1 base and J by 5 bases, with 8 bases between the two germline ends. The V gene's germline CDR1 is SQVTM and CDR2 ANQGSEA. The CDR3 loop spans 12 amino acids. This CDR3 is CSVEGNLETQYF. DNA for the CDR3: TGCAGCGTTGAAGGGAACTTGGAGACCCAGTACTTC.

J is TRBJ2-1 and V is TRBV4-1; D is possibly TRBD2 (5 bases). This CDR3 contains 18 residues. V lost 3 bases and J lost 0, with 18 bases in between. The germline CDR1 and CDR2 sequences are MGHRA and YSYEKL. The CDR3: CASSQAGRTGSSYNEQFF. The CDR3 DNA sequence: TGCGCCAGCAGCCAGGCGGGCAGGACGGGTAGCTCCTACAATGAGCAGTTCTTC.

This chain links TRBV27 with TRBJ2-4; 7 positions match TRBD1. Trimming cost V 2 bases and J 1 base; bases outside gene matches: 5. Germline V CDR1 and CDR2: MNHEY, SMNVEV (reference sequence). The CDR3 loop spans 16 amino acids. As DNA, the CDR3 is TGTGCCAGCAGTTTAAGCCCGACAGGGGCCAAAAACATTCAGTACTTC. Translation gives CASSLSPTGAKNIQYF.

J is TRBJ2-7 and V is TRBV5-6; D may be TRBD2 (5 bases). Germline V lookup: CDR1 SGHDT, CDR2 YYEEEE. Trimming cost V 4 bases and J 6 bases, with 11 bases left between them. CDR3 size: 12 residues. In nucleotides, the CDR3 is TGTGCCAGCAGCCTTACTAGAAGCGAGCAGTACTTC. This codes for CASSLTRSEQYF.

J is TRBJ1-2 and V is TRBV20-1; D remains unclear. CDR3 length: 11 amino acids. V gave up 1 base and J gave up 7 bases, with 7 bases separating them. The germline V gene encodes CDR1 DFQATT and CDR2 SNEGSKA (reference sequence). DNA for the CDR3: TGCAGTGCTAGAGTGGAGTCTGGCTACACCTTC. Its translation is CSARVESGYTF.

This chain connects TRBV28 to TRBJ2-7, with a possible D match to TRBD2 (5 bases). This CDR3 contains 14 residues. Germline assignment: CDR1 MDHEN and CDR2 SYDVKM. V lost 1 base and J lost 3, with 10 bases in between. CDR3 sequence reads: CASSLSGVGYEQYF. CDR3 in DNA: TGTGCCAGCAGTTTATCCGGGGTGGGCTACGAGCAGTACTTC.

The V gene is TRBV14, the J gene TRBJ1-5; D may be TRBD1 (5 bases). The V end was cut by 2 bases, the J end by 1 base, with 12 bases between. The germline CDR1 and CDR2 sequences are SGHDN and FVKESK. CDR3 size: 16 residues. CDR3 in DNA: TGTGCCAGCAGCCAAATGTTCAGGGTGAGCAATCAGCCCCAGCATTTT. The encoded protein is CASSQMFRVSNQPQHF.

This chain uses TRBV30 with TRBJ1-5; unclear D gene. The CDR3 consists of 13 residues. The germline V gene has CDR1 GTSNPN and CDR2 SVGIG (reference sequence). V was cut by 1 base and J by 4 bases, with 8 bases left in between. The CDR3 sequence is CAWSEQPNQPQHF. CDR3 DNA: TGTGCCTGGAGTGAACAGCCGAATCAGCCCCAGCATTTT.